What follows are 10 T cell receptor beta chains derived from one specimen sequenced in a study of blood T cell repertoires in COVID-19. Profiled with immunoSEQ multiplex PCR; TCRdb holds only in-frame clones, not every one. The sample shows 150,000 to 200,000 clones, about 88% of them seen only once. The sample consisted of peripheral blood. These receptors were taken from a man younger than 30 with acute or convalescent COVID-19.

The chain employs TRBV5-1 and TRBJ1-1, with D unresolved. Trimming shortened V by 0 bases and J by 6 bases, and 18 bases separated the two germline ends. The CDR3 loop spans 16 amino acids. The germline gives CDR1 SGHRS, CDR2 YFSETQ. The CDR3 bases are TGCGCCAGCAGCTTGGCCGGTGGTTTTCCCATTCCTGAAGCTTTCTTT. Amino acid sequence: CASSLAGGFPIPEAFF.

V usage is TRBV9 and J usage is TRBJ1-2; 12 positions match TRBD1. Germline V gene lookup returns CDR1 SGDLS and CDR2 YYNGEE. The CDR3 is 16 amino acids. V dropped 3 bases and J dropped 4; count of bases not matched to a gene: 7. This chain's CDR3 is CASSATGTGGPYGYTF. CDR3 bases: TGTGCCAGCAGCGCGACCGGGACAGGGGGCCCCTATGGCTACACCTTC.

The rearrangement links TRBV18 to TRBJ2-7; a weak D match, TRBD2 (6 bases). The V end lost 2 bases, the J end lost 6 bases, and 11 bases lay between the germline ends. CDR1 is KGHSH and CDR2 is LQKENI in the germline V gene. The CDR3 is made up of 13 amino acids. DNA of the CDR3: TGTGCCAGCTCACCAAAGGGAGCGGGCGAGCAGTACGTC. Protein product: CASSPKGAGEQYV.

This chain joins TRBV5-4 and TRBJ2-4; D possibly corresponds to TRBD2 (6 bases). The CDR3 is 14 amino acids. V was trimmed by 5 bases and J by 3 bases, leaving 12 bases between them. Germline V gives CDR1 SGHNT, CDR2 YYREEE (reference sequence). This CDR3 is CASRVWGDKNIQYF. The CDR3 DNA is TGTGCCAGCAGGGTATGGGGGGACAAAAACATTCAGTACTTC.

The chain carries TRBV24-1 and TRBJ2-7; 9 bases map to TRBD1. V dropped 0 bases and J dropped 4; count of bases not matched to a gene: 3. CDR1 KGHDR and CDR2 SFDVKD come from the germline V gene. The CDR3 runs 15 residues. The CDR3 nucleotides are TGTGCCACCAGTGATTTGGACAGGGGGGGTTACGAGCAGTACTTC. Translation gives CATSDLDRGGYEQYF.

The chain has TRBV10-1 and TRBJ2-5; D is possibly TRBD2 (6 bases). V lost 4 bases and J lost 2, with 11 bases in between. The CDR3 is 14 amino acids. Germline CDR1 and CDR2: WNHNN and SYGVQD (reference sequence). In nucleotides, the CDR3 is TGCGCCAGCAGTGTTTCCCGGGGGCAAGAGACCCAGTACTTC. Amino acid sequence: CASSVSRGQETQYF.

This clone was observed a single time. V usage is TRBV10-3 and J usage is TRBJ2-7; no definite D call. The CDR3 loop spans 13 amino acids. Germline lookup yields CDR1 ENHRY and CDR2 SYGVKD. Trimming pared 2 bases from V and 0 bases from J, leaving 5 bases between. The CDR3 loop is CAISERSSYEQYV. CDR3 in DNA: TGTGCCATCAGTGAGAGGAGCTCCTACGAGCAGTACGTC.

The rearrangement joins TRBV7-9 to TRBJ1-4; 11 positions match TRBD1. Germline V gene lookup returns CDR1 SEHNR and CDR2 FQNEAQ (reference sequence). Trimming at V came to 5 bases and at J to 0 bases, leaving 8 bases not matched to a gene. The CDR3 is 18 amino acids. Here the CDR3 DNA reads TGTGCCAGCAGCCGGACAGGGGGCTTCGAGGCAACTAATGAAAAACTGTTTTTT. This encodes CASSRTGGFEATNEKLFF.

In its sample, this clone was seen a few times. This chain connects TRBV5-1 to TRBJ1-6; TRBD1 is a possible D gene (5 bases). The CDR3 has 15 amino acids. Germline values: CDR1 SGHRS, CDR2 YFSETQ. The V gene lost 0 bases and the J gene lost 8 bases, with 12 bases spanning the gap. CDR3 DNA sequence: TGCGCCAGCAGCTTGGAGCGGGGAGGGGATTCACCCCTCCACTTT. Translation gives CASSLERGGDSPLHF.

The chain combines TRBV15 with TRBJ1-2; tentatively, D is TRBD1 (5 bases). The CDR3 loop spans 16 amino acids. Germline V gene sequence: CDR1 LNHNV, CDR2 YYDKDF (reference sequence). V lost 0 bases to trimming and J lost 8 bases, with 19 bases between them. CDR3 bases: TGTGCCACCAGCAGAGATACCCAGGGTATGGGAGGAGGCTACACCTTC. Its translation: CATSRDTQGMGGGYTF. Full variable domain (outside the CDR3, taken from reference TRBV15 and TRBJ1-2): DAMVIQNPRYQVTQFGKPVTLSCSQTLNHNVMYWYQQKSSQAPKLLFHYYDKDFNNEADTPDNFQSRRPNTSFCFLDIRSPGLGDTAMYLCATSRDTQGMGGGYTFGSGTRLTVV.